This passage covers 14 T cell receptor beta chains from one sample sequenced in a study of T cell responses to AZD1222 COVID-19 vaccine (TCRdb year 2021). Receptors were amplified or captured by the immunoSEQ multiplex PCR assay. Entries here come from immuneACCESS through TCRdb and include only in-frame sequences with V and J called. Some clones fail to appear in such tables; in the studies checked, an unresolved V gene covers under half of the shortfall, and the cause of the remainder is unknown. The sample records some 99,000 clones, roughly 84% of which are singletons. The ten largest clones capture more than 13% of the sample. The intended sense of this specimen's time point label: about 28 days (+/-7) after the second vaccine dose. Here the sequenced sample was peripheral blood, taken 28 days after the second AZD1222 dose. These receptors originate from an adult who received the AZD1222 COVID-19 vaccine.

The chain is built from TRBV19 and TRBJ1-6, with D possibly TRBD1 on 5 matching bases. The CDR3 has 14 amino acids. V was cut by 2 bases and J by 7 bases, with 9 bases left in between. Germline loops: CDR1 LNHDA, CDR2 SQIVND (reference sequence). CDR3 residues: CASSIRGGNSPLHF. CDR3 nucleotides: TGTGCCAGTAGTATAAGGGGCGGAAATTCACCCCTCCACTTT. Full variable domain (missing parts from reference TRBV19 and TRBJ1-6): DGGITQSPKYLFRKEGQNVTLSCEQNLNHDAMYWYRQDPGQGLRLIYYSQIVNDFQKGDIAEGYSVSREKKESFPLTVTSAQKNPTAFYLCASSIRGGNSPLHFGNGTRLTVT.

The genes are TRBV27 and TRBJ1-2, with D perhaps TRBD1 (5 bases). This CDR3 spans 13 amino acids. Germline CDR1 and CDR2: MNHEY and SMNVEV (reference sequence). Trimming cost V 5 bases and J 6 bases, with 13 bases left between them. CDR3 protein: CASSRGRGDGYTF. CDR3 DNA: TGTGCCAGCAGTCGGGGGAGGGGAGATGGCTACACCTTC.

The chain links TRBV6-6 to TRBJ2-5; 8 bases match TRBD1. Losses at the gene ends were 4 bases for V and 5 bases for J; bases not matched to a gene: 6. The germline CDR1 and CDR2 sequences are MNHNY and SVGAGI (reference sequence). This CDR3 has 14 residues. The CDR3 region has the DNA TGTGCCAGCAGTTCAAAAACAGGGGGGGAGACCCAGTACTTC. This sequence encodes CASSSKTGGETQYF.

The chain recombines TRBV5-1 with TRBJ2-7; 9 bases align to TRBD2. Germline V gene sequence: CDR1 SGHRS, CDR2 YFSETQ. With V trimmed by 3 bases and J by 2 bases, 0 bases remained unmatched. The CDR3 has 13 amino acids. CDR3 nucleotide sequence: TGCGCCAGCAGCTCTAGCGGGGCCTACGAGCAGTACTTC. This sequence encodes CASSSSGAYEQYF.

The V and J genes are TRBV25-1 and TRBJ1-2; D gene unclear. Germline lookup yields CDR1 MGHDK and CDR2 SYGVNS. The CDR3 is 12 residues long. V gave up 6 bases and J gave up 4 bases, with 9 bases separating them. The CDR3 DNA sequence: TGTGCCAGCAGCTCCTCCATCTATGGCTACACCTTC. This translates into CASSSSIYGYTF.

The chain links TRBV15 to TRBJ2-1; 8 bases match TRBD2. Trimming at V came to 7 bases and at J to 8 bases, leaving 25 bases not matched to a gene. This CDR3 is 19 amino acids long. The germline V gene has CDR1 LNHNV and CDR2 YYDKDF (reference sequence). CDR3 in DNA: TGTGCCACCAATACACCGAGGGTAACTAGCGGCCGGGGGGACTATGAGCAGTTCTTC. Its translation: CATNTPRVTSGRGDYEQFF.

The chain uses TRBV2 and TRBJ1-3; D ambiguous. V was clipped by 6 bases and J by 3 bases, with 3 bases between them. Germline assignment: CDR1 SNHLY and CDR2 FYNNEI. The CDR3 is made up of 11 amino acids. CDR3 loop: CASRDGNTIYF. In DNA form, the CDR3 reads TGTGCCAGCAGGGATGGAAACACCATATATTTT.

V usage is TRBV7-2 and J usage is TRBJ2-3, with 14 bases lining up with TRBD2. The CDR3 covers 16 residues. CDR1 and CDR2 from the germline V gene are SGHTA and FQGNSA. The junction had 4 bases not matched to a gene; V was cut back by 6 bases and J by 2 bases. For the CDR3, the DNA is TGTGCCAGCAGACCGGGACTAGCGGGAGCCACAGATACGCAGTATTTT. It translates to CASRPGLAGATDTQYF.

Remarks on this clone: In the same sample, other DNA sequences code for this CDR3. The chain uses TRBV5-1 and TRBJ1-2, with TRBD1 matching over 9 bases. The length of the CDR3 is 14 residues. Germline-derived CDR1 and CDR2 are SGHRS and YFSETQ. J lost 5 bases, V lost 2 bases, and 4 bases had no gene match. The CDR3 nucleotides read TGCGCCAGCAGCTTAGACAGGGGGTTATATGGCTACACCTTC. Translation gives CASSLDRGLYGYTF.

This clone was found a few times. V usage is TRBV6-5 and J usage is TRBJ2-2; D uncertain. The V and J ends lost 6 bases and 0 bases respectively, with 5 bases between them. Germline CDR1 reads MNHEY; CDR2 reads SVGAGI. This CDR3 region has 13 residues. CDR3 in DNA: TGTGCCAGCAGAATCGCGAACACCGGGGAGCTGTTTTTT. As protein: CASRIANTGELFF.

CDR3 protein: CASSAGDEQYF. The CDR3 DNA reads as TGTGCCAGCAGTGCTGGGGACGAGCAGTACTTC. This chain links TRBV6-6 with TRBJ2-7; D ambiguous. This CDR3 has 11 residues. The ends were cut back, 5 bases at V and 5 bases at J, with 7 bases in the middle. CDR1 MNHNY and CDR2 SVGAGI come from the germline V gene (reference sequence).

J is TRBJ2-7 and V is TRBV7-2, with TRBD1 identical over 8 bases. The germline V gene has CDR1 SGHTA and CDR2 FQGNSA. The CDR3 extends over 15 amino acids. With 3 bases clipped from V and 1 base from J, the junction kept 5 bases outside the gene matches. CDR3 nucleotides: TGTGCCAGCAGCTTCTCCGGGACAGGTTCCTACGAGCAGTACTTC. The encoded protein is CASSFSGTGSYEQYF. Supplemented by reference TRBV7-2 and TRBJ2-7, the full variable domain reads GAGVSQSPSNKVTEKGKDVELRCDPISGHTALYWYRQSLGQGLEFLIYFQGNSAPDKSGLPSDRFSAERTGGSVSTLTIQRTQQEDSAVYLCASSFSGTGSYEQYFGPGTRLTVT.

This chain joins TRBV12-3 or TRBV12-4 and TRBJ2-1; D not certain. This CDR3 is 13 amino acids long. The V end was cut by 3 bases, the J end by 9 bases, with 12 bases between. The CDR3 region is CASSFTAGAEQFF. CDR3 DNA sequence: TGTGCCAGCAGTTTTACCGCTGGTGCTGAGCAGTTCTTC.

Comment on this clone: Since no conserved phenylalanine or tryptophan closes the CDR3, a read error is the likely cause. The DNA is left out, because the CDR3 cannot be placed on it with certainty; the CDR3 is given as TCRdb lists it. The chain uses TRBV5-1 and TRBJ1-2; the table's D call of TRBD1 was not tested on the DNA. The CDR3 is made up of 12 amino acids, end residues included. Germline values: CDR1 SGHRS, CDR2 YFSETQ. CDR3 in amino acids: CASSSRTALYLH.